The 29 T cell receptor beta chains listed next were all sequenced from one sample in a study of PD-L1 blockade in urothelial cancer. Time point specified: peripheral blood 6 weeks after treatment start. The protocol was immunoSEQ multiplex PCR, while the TCRdb copy is restricted to in-frame clones and leaves out a portion. This sample has more than 60,000 clones, with 88% found just once. The source was PBMCs, collected around atezolizumab (anti-PD-L1) treatment. These receptors were obtained from a man aged 55-75 years with urothelial cancer.

This clone was observed a few times. This chain uses TRBV30 with TRBJ1-1, with D possibly matching TRBD1 (5 bases). CDR1 is GTSNPN and CDR2 is SVGIG in the germline V gene (reference sequence). The CDR3 runs to 13 residues. V lost 0 bases and J lost 5, with 10 bases in between. DNA of the CDR3: TGTGCCTGGAGTGTCCAGGGATGGACTGAAGCTTTCTTT. This codes for CAWSVQGWTEAFF.

The chain couples TRBV6-5 to TRBJ1-4; 9 bases match TRBD1. CDR3 length equals 14 residues. In germline, CDR1 is MNHEY, CDR2 SVGAGI. V shed 2 bases and J 9 bases; nucleotides not matched to a gene: 4. The CDR3 DNA is TGTGCCAGCAGTTACGCACAGGGGGCTCAAAAACTGTTTTTT. Translation: CASSYAQGAQKLFF.

The chain carries TRBV18 and TRBJ2-7, with D maybe TRBD2 (7 bases). Germline V lookup: CDR1 KGHSH, CDR2 LQKENI. The CDR3 spans 15 residues. V lost 6 bases and J lost 2, with 17 bases in between. CDR3 protein: CASSGGRGWTYEQYF. CDR3 sequence (DNA): TGTGCCAGCTCCGGGGGGCGGGGTTGGACCTACGAGCAGTACTTC.

The chain has TRBV23-1 and TRBJ2-7; D perhaps matches TRBD1 (6 bases). TRBV23-1 is sorted into the ORF group, with uncertain function. The CDR3 runs 17 residues. The V gene lost 2 bases and the J gene lost 3 bases, with 20 bases spanning the gap. CDR3 sequence (DNA): TGCGCCAGCAGTCAAGGGACATACGGATACTACTACTACGAGCAGTACTTC. This gives the protein CASSQGTYGYYYYEQYF.

The chain carries TRBV7-3 and TRBJ1-1, with D possibly TRBD1 on 5 matching bases. The CDR3 covers 13 residues. With 3 bases removed from V and 10 bases from J, the gap between germline ends came to 15 bases. CDR1 and CDR2 from the germline V gene are SGHTA and FQGTGA. CDR3 protein: CASSLLLQGLAFF. In nucleotides, the CDR3 is TGTGCCAGCAGCTTGCTACTTCAGGGTCTAGCTTTCTTT.

The chain carries TRBV9 and TRBJ2-1, with 8 bases aligning to TRBD2. V was pared by 0 bases and J by 6 bases, with 5 bases of the junction left unmatched. Germline lookup yields CDR1 SGDLS and CDR2 YYNGEE. This CDR3 is built from 15 residues. CDR3 residues: CASSVAGLASNEQFF. For the CDR3, the DNA is TGTGCCAGCAGCGTAGCAGGACTAGCCTCCAATGAGCAGTTCTTC.

The chain has TRBV28 and TRBJ1-5, with TRBD1 as a possible D gene (6 bases). CDR1 MDHEN and CDR2 SYDVKM come from the germline V gene. V lost 5 bases, J lost 1 base, and 12 bases lay in between. This CDR3 spans 15 amino acids. The CDR3 coding sequence is TGTGCCAGCAGTCGAGAGGGGGAGAGCAATCAGCCCCAGCATTTT. Protein sequence: CASSREGESNQPQHF.

This sequence joins TRBV4-3 and TRBJ1-1; 7 bases match TRBD1. The trim removed 4 bases at V and 9 bases at J, leaving 8 bases unmatched. Germline CDR1 is LGHNA and CDR2 is YSLEER. The CDR3 runs to 13 residues. Here the CDR3 DNA reads TGCGCCAGCAGCCTAGGGGGCCGGGGAAAAGCTTTCTTT. This gives the protein CASSLGGRGKAFF.

This chain links TRBV7-2 with TRBJ2-3, with TRBD2 identical over 8 bases. With 0 bases clipped from V and 2 bases from J, the junction kept 4 bases outside the gene matches. The V gene's germline CDR1 is SGHTA and CDR2 FQGNSA. This CDR3 is built from 16 residues. CDR3 sequence: CASSLASGTLTDTQYF. CDR3 bases: TGTGCCAGCAGCTTAGCTAGCGGGACTCTCACAGATACGCAGTATTTT.

This chain joins TRBV28 and TRBJ2-5; 7 bases fit TRBD1. The V segment lost 3 bases and the J segment 1 base; nucleotides outside the gene matches: 2. This CDR3 has 14 residues. Germline V lookup: CDR1 MDHEN, CDR2 SYDVKM. The CDR3 DNA follows: TGTGCCAGCAGTTTTGGACAGGCCCAAGAGACCCAGTACTTC. Translated: CASSFGQAQETQYF.

This chain connects TRBV13 to TRBJ1-2; D remains unclear. The CDR3 is 12 amino acids. V was trimmed by 4 bases and J by 8 bases, leaving 11 bases between them. In germline, CDR1 is PRHDT, CDR2 FYEKMQ (reference sequence). The CDR3: CASSSVRQGYTF. The CDR3 DNA reads as TGTGCCAGCAGCTCGGTTCGCCAAGGCTACACCTTC.

The rearrangement uses TRBV5-1 and TRBJ1-1, with TRBD1 matching over 8 bases. The germline CDR1 and CDR2 sequences are SGHRS and YFSETQ. The V gene end was trimmed by 3 bases and the J gene end by 1 base; junction bases not matched to a gene: 5. This CDR3 comprises 15 residues. CDR3 bases: TGCGCCAGCAGCTCGAAAACAGGGGGGAACACTGAAGCTTTCTTT. Its translation is CASSSKTGGNTEAFF.

The J gene is TRBJ1-6, the V gene TRBV25-1; 12 nucleotides align to TRBD1. Germline CDR1 reads MGHDK; CDR2 reads SYGVNS. V dropped 4 bases and J dropped 9; count of bases not matched to a gene: 4. The CDR3 has 15 amino acids. The CDR3 loop is CASSAGTGGGSPLHF. The CDR3 DNA is TGTGCCAGCAGTGCCGGGACAGGGGGCGGTTCACCCCTCCACTTT.

This chain joins TRBV4-2 and TRBJ2-3, with 7 bases matching TRBD1. Germline CDR1 is LGHNA and CDR2 is YNFKEQ. The V segment lost 0 bases and the J segment 2 bases; nucleotides outside the gene matches: 8. The CDR3 is 17 residues long. The CDR3 spells CASSQDRKGGFTDTQYF. CDR3 coding DNA: TGTGCCAGCAGCCAAGATAGGAAAGGGGGCTTCACAGATACGCAGTATTTT.

The chain uses TRBV5-1 and TRBJ2-3; D is uncertain. Per the germline V gene, CDR1 is SGHRS and CDR2 is YFSETQ. Deletions cut 2 bases from V and 4 bases from J, with 5 bases between. CDR3 size: 12 residues. CDR3 sequence (DNA): TGCGCCAGCAGCTTCACGGCAGATACGCAGTATTTT. Protein: CASSFTADTQYF. Variable domain in full (rest from reference TRBV5-1 and TRBJ2-3): KAGVTQTPRYLIKTRGQQVTLSCSPISGHRSVSWYQQTPGQGLQFLFEYFSETQRNKGNFPGRFSGRQFSNSRSEMNVSTLELGDSALYLCASSFTADTQYFGPGTRLTVL.

This clone was seen only once. The chain combines TRBV19 with TRBJ1-5, with 10 bases that match TRBD1. With 5 bases clipped from V and 6 bases from J, the junction kept 10 bases outside the gene matches. The CDR3 has 16 residues. From germline, CDR1 is LNHDA and CDR2 SQIVND (reference sequence). CDR3 coding DNA: TGTGCCAGTAGTTTCCCCGGGACAGGGGCCGCTCAGCCCCAGCATTTT. Residues: CASSFPGTGAAQPQHF. The variable domain in full, completed from reference TRBV19 and TRBJ1-5, reads DGGITQSPKYLFRKEGQNVTLSCEQNLNHDAMYWYRQDPGQGLRLIYYSQIVNDFQKGDIAEGYSVSREKKESFPLTVTSAQKNPTAFYLCASSFPGTGAAQPQHFGDGTRLSIL.

This sequence joins TRBV9 and TRBJ2-3, with 12 positions matching TRBD2. Germline V gene data show CDR1 as SGDLS and CDR2 as YYNGEE. V lost 3 bases and J lost 0; bases outside the gene matches: 14. The CDR3 has 20 amino acids. The CDR3, as DNA: TGTGCCAGCAGCGCGGGGTCCTCTAGCGGGGGGGCCTCTAGCACAGATACGCAGTATTTT. It yields the protein CASSAGSSSGGASSTDTQYF.

The J gene is TRBJ1-1, the V gene TRBV9; 8 bases agree with TRBD1. The CDR3 spans 14 residues. Looked up from germline, CDR1 is SGDLS and CDR2 is YYNGEE. The J segment lost 11 bases and the V segment lost 4 bases, leaving 13 bases of the junction unmatched. The CDR3 sequence: CASSPRTGSSRAFF. CDR3 coding DNA: TGTGCCAGCAGCCCACGGACAGGGTCTTCTCGGGCTTTCTTT.

The V gene is TRBV6-6, the J gene TRBJ2-7, with D uncertain. Germline V gene sequence: CDR1 MNHNY, CDR2 SVGAGI (reference sequence). Trimming stripped 0 bases from V and 1 base from J, with 4 bases between. This CDR3 contains 13 residues. Here the CDR3 DNA reads TGTGCCAGCAGTTACTCAGCTTCCTACGAGCAGTACTTC. Its translation: CASSYSASYEQYF.

V is TRBV18 and J is TRBJ2-2, with a tentative D call TRBD1 (6 bases). The V gene's germline CDR1 is KGHSH and CDR2 LQKENI. There are 13 residues in the CDR3. V was clipped by 4 bases and J by 4 bases, with 7 bases between them. The CDR3 is CASSLTGTGELFF. The CDR3 region has the DNA TGTGCCAGCTCACTGACAGGCACCGGGGAGCTGTTTTTT. The whole variable domain, filled in from reference TRBV18 and TRBJ2-2, reads NAGVMQNPRHLVRRRGQEARLRCSPMKGHSHVYWYRQLPEEGLKFMVYLQKENIIDESGMPKERFSAEFPKEGPSILRIQQVVRGDSAAYFCASSLTGTGELFFGEGSRLTVL.

The genes are TRBV28 and TRBJ1-1; the match to TRBD1 covers 9 bases. Germline-derived CDR1 and CDR2 are MDHEN and SYDVKM. This CDR3 has 14 amino acids. V gave up 2 bases and J gave up 5 bases; unmatched junction bases: 3. Written as DNA, the CDR3 is TGTGCCAGCAGTTTAGGGACAGGGAGGACTGAAGCTTTCTTT. Protein product: CASSLGTGRTEAFF.

This sequence joins TRBV29-1 and TRBJ2-3; 8 positions match TRBD1. V gave up 7 bases and J gave up 0 bases; unmatched junction bases: 9. Germline V gene data show CDR1 as SQVTM and CDR2 as ANQGSEA. The CDR3 has 15 residues. The CDR3, as DNA: TGCAGCGGACAGACAGGGGCGATTAGCACAGATACGCAGTATTTT. As protein: CSGQTGAISTDTQYF.

This clone was found once. The CDR3 protein is CASSSWTGRDEQYF. For the CDR3, the DNA is TGTGCCAGCAGCTCCTGGACAGGGCGAGACGAGCAGTACTTC. The V and J genes are TRBV7-9 and TRBJ2-7; 8 positions agree with TRBD1. J lost 5 bases, V lost 4 bases, and 7 bases had no gene match. Germline V gene data show CDR1 as SEHNR and CDR2 as FQNEAQ (reference sequence). The CDR3 has 14 amino acids.

The chain uses TRBV28 and TRBJ2-2; no definite D call. V was pared by 8 bases and J by 5 bases, with 6 bases between. The CDR3 runs 11 residues. Per the germline V gene, CDR1 is MDHEN and CDR2 is SYDVKM. CDR3 region: CASRVTGELFF. The CDR3, as DNA: TGTGCCAGCCGGGTTACCGGGGAGCTGTTTTTT.

CDR3 bases: TGTGCCAGCAGGGGGACAGGGATACCTACTTACTTC. Residues: CASRGTGIPTYF. The chain is built from TRBV14 and TRBJ2-4; 9 bases align to TRBD1. V gave up 6 bases and J gave up 16 bases; unmatched junction bases: 10. This CDR3 spans 12 amino acids. Germline V gives CDR1 SGHDN, CDR2 FVKESK.

The J gene is TRBJ1-2, the V gene TRBV11-2, with a weak D call TRBD1 (5 bases). Per the germline V gene, CDR1 is SGHAT and CDR2 is FQNNGV. CDR3 length: 13 residues. Trimming took 5 bases from V and 7 from J, leaving 14 bases between them. The CDR3 loop reads CASSPRQSPGYTF. In DNA form, the CDR3 reads TGTGCCAGCAGCCCGAGACAGTCTCCTGGCTACACCTTC. Full variable domain (missing parts from reference TRBV11-2 and TRBJ1-2): EAGVAQSPRYKIIEKRQSVAFWCNPISGHATLYWYQQILGQGPKLLIQFQNNGVVDDSQLPKDRFSAERLKGVDSTLKIQPAKLEDSAVYLCASSPRQSPGYTFGSGTRLTVV.

CDR3 sequence reads: CASSVLPEGEAFF. In DNA form, the CDR3 reads TGTGCCAGCAGCGTACTTCCGGAGGGTGAAGCTTTCTTT. This rearrangement joins TRBV9 to TRBJ1-1, with unresolved D. CDR1 and CDR2 (germline): SGDLS, YYNGEE. The CDR3 has 13 residues. Trimming shortened V by 1 base and J by 7 bases, and 11 bases separated the two germline ends. Supplemented by reference TRBV9 and TRBJ1-1, the full variable domain reads DSGVTQTPKHLITATGQRVTLRCSPRSGDLSVYWYQQSLDQGLQFLIQYYNGEERAKGNILERFSAQQFPDLHSELNLSSLELGDSALYFCASSVLPEGEAFFGQGTRLTVV.

The J gene is TRBJ2-1, the V gene TRBV5-6; D is perhaps TRBD2 (6 bases). This CDR3 spans 16 amino acids. V dropped 3 bases and J dropped 9 bases, with 22 bases sitting between them. CDR1 and CDR2 (germline): SGHDT, YYEEEE. The CDR3: CASSWTTRGFGGEQFF. The CDR3 region has the DNA TGTGCCAGCAGCTGGACTACGCGGGGTTTTGGAGGTGAGCAGTTCTTC.

The CDR3 nucleotides read TGTGCCAGCAGTGGAGGACGGGGTTTGCATGGCTACACCTTC. It encodes CASSGGRGLHGYTF. V usage is TRBV6-5 and J usage is TRBJ1-2; D ambiguous. The CDR3 loop spans 14 amino acids. In germline, CDR1 is MNHEY, CDR2 SVGAGI. The V end was cut by 5 bases, the J end by 6 bases, with 16 bases between.